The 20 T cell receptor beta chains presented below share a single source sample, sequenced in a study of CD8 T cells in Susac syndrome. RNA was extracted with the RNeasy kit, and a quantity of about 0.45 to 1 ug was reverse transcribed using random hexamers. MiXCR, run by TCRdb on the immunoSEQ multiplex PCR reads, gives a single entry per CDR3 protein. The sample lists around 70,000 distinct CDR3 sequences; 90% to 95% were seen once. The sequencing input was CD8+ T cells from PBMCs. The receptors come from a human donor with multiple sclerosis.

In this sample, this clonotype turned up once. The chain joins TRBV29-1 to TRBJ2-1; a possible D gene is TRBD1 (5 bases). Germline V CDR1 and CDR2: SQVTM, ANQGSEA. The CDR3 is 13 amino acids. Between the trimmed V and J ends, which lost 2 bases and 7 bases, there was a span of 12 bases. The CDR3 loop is CSVEFGRENEQFF. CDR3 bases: TGCAGCGTTGAATTCGGCAGGGAAAATGAGCAGTTCTTC.

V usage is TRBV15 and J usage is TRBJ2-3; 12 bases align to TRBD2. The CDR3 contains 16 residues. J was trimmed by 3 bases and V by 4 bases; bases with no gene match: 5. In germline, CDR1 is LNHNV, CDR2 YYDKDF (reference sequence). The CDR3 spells CATSTLAGGPTDTQYF. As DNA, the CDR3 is TGTGCCACCAGCACCCTAGCGGGAGGGCCGACAGATACGCAGTATTTT.

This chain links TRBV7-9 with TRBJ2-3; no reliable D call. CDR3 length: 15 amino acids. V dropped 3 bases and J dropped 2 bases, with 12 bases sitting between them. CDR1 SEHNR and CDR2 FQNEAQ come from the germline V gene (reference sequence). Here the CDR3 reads CASSFWNSATDTQYF. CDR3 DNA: TGTGCCAGCAGCTTTTGGAATTCTGCCACAGATACGCAGTATTTT. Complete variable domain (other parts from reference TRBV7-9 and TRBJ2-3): DTGVSQNPRHKITKRGQNVTFRCDPISEHNRLYWYRQTLGQGPEFLTYFQNEAQLEKSRLLSDRFSAERPKGSFSTLEIQRTEQGDSAMYLCASSFWNSATDTQYFGPGTRLTVL.

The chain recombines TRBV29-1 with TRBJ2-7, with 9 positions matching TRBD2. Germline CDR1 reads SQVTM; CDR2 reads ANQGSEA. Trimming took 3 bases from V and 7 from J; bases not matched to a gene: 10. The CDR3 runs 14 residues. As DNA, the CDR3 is TGCAGCGTTGAGAGAGCTAGCGGGGACCGGGAGCAGTACTTC. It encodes CSVERASGDREQYF.

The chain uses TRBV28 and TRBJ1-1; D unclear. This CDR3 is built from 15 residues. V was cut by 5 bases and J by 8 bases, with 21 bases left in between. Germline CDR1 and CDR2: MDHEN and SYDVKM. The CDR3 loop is CASSPHPTGLPEAFF. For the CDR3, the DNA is TGTGCCAGCAGTCCCCACCCGACTGGACTCCCCGAAGCTTTCTTT.

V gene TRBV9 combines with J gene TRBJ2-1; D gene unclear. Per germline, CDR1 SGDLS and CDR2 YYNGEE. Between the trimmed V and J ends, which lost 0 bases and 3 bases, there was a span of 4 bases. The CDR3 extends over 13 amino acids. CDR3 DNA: TGTGCCAGCAGCGTAGAGAACTACAATGAGCAGTTCTTC. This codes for CASSVENYNEQFF.

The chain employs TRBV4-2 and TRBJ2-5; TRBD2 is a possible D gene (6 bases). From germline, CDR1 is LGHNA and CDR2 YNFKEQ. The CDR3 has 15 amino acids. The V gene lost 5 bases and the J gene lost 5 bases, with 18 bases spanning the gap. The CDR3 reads CASSSTLKLAETQYF. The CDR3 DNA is TGTGCCAGCAGCTCCACCTTAAAGCTAGCGGAGACCCAGTACTTC.

The CDR3 DNA reads as TGTGCCAGCAGTCCGTCTGTGACAGGGGCCGCCTACGAGCAGTACTTC. It encodes CASSPSVTGAAYEQYF. This chain uses TRBV28 with TRBJ2-7; the match to TRBD1 covers 8 bases. J gave up 2 bases and V 5 bases, and 11 bases lay outside the gene matches. Germline V gene lookup returns CDR1 MDHEN and CDR2 SYDVKM. This CDR3 region has 16 residues.

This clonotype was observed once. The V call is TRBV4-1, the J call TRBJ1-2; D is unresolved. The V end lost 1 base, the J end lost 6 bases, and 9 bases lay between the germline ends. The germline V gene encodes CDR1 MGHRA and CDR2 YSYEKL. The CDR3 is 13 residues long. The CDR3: CASSQVSGDGYTF. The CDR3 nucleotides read TGCGCCAGCAGCCAAGTTTCCGGGGATGGCTACACCTTC.

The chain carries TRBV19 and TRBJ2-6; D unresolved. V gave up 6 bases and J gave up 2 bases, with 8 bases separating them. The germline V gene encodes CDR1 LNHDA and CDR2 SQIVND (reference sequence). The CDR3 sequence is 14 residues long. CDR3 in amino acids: CASRQSTGANVLTF. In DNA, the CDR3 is TGTGCCAGTAGGCAGTCCACTGGGGCCAACGTCCTGACTTTC.

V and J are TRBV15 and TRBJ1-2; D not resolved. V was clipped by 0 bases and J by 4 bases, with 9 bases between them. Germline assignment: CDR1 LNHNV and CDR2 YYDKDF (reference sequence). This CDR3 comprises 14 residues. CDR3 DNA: TGTGCCACCAGCAGAGATGTGGCGGTCTATGGCTACACCTTC. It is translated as CATSRDVAVYGYTF.

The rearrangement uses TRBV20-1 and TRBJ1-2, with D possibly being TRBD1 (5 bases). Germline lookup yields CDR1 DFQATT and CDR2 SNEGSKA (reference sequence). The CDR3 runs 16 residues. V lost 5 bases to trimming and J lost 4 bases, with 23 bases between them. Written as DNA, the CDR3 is TGCAGTGCTCCCCCCAGGAGAGACAGTCCGTCCTATGGCTACACCTTC. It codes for CSAPPRRDSPSYGYTF.

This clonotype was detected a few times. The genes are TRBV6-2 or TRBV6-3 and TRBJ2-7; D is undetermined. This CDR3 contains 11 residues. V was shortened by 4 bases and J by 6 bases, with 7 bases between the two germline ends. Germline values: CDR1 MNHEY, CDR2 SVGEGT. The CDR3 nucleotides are TGTGCCAGCAGTTTACCCCCCGAGCAGTACTTC. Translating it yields CASSLPPEQYF.

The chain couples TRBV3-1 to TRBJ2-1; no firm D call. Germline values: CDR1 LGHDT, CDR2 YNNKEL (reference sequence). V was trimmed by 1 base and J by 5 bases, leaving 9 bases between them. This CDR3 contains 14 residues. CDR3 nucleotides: TGTGCCAGCAGCCAAGCGCCGAACAACAATGAGCAGTTCTTC. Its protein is CASSQAPNNNEQFF.

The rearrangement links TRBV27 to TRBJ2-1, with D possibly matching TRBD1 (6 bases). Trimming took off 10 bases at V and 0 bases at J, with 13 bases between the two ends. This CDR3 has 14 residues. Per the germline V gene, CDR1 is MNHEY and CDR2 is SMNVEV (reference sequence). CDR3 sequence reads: CATSNRDSYNEQFF. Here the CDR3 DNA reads TGTGCCACCTCCAACAGGGACTCCTACAATGAGCAGTTCTTC.

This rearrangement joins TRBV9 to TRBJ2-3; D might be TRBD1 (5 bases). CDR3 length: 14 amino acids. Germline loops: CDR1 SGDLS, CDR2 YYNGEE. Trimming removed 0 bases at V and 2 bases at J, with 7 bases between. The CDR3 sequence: CASSVDRTTDTQYF. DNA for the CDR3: TGTGCCAGCAGCGTAGACAGGACCACAGATACGCAGTATTTT.

The CDR3 DNA sequence: TGTGCCAGCGACGCAGGGTCTAGCGGTGGGACAGATACGCAGTATTTT. This sequence encodes CASDAGSSGGTDTQYF. This chain uses TRBV9 with TRBJ2-3; 7 nucleotides agree with TRBD2. Germline V gives CDR1 SGDLS, CDR2 YYNGEE. This CDR3 has 16 residues. J was trimmed by 3 bases and V by 7 bases; bases with no gene match: 14.

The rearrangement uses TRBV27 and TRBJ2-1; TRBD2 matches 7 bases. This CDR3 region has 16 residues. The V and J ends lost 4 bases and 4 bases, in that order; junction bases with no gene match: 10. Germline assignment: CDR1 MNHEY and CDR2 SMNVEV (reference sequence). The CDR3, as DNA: TGTGCCAGCAGTTCCCGTGGCGGGAGTGTGTACAATGAGCAGTTCTTC. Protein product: CASSSRGGSVYNEQFF.

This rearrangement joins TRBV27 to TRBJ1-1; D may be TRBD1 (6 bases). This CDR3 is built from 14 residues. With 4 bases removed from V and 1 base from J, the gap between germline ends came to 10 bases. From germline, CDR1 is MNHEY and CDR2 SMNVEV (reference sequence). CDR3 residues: CASSSLQGNTEAFF. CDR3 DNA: TGTGCCAGCAGTTCCCTACAGGGGAACACTGAAGCTTTCTTT.

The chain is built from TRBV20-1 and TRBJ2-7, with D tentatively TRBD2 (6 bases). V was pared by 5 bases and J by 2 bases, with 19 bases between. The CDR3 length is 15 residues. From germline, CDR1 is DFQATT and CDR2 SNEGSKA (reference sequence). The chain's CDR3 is CSADPLRGGTYEQYF. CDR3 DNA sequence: TGCAGTGCTGATCCCTTACGGGGAGGAACCTACGAGCAGTACTTC.